This T cell receptor (beta chain) was sequenced for a study of technical replicates of blood from a few donors. Only in-frame clones appear in the TCRdb table, and some are missing; sequencing was by immunoSEQ multiplex PCR. The sample lists over 50,000 clones, about 93% occurring once. CDR1 is KGHSH and CDR2 is LQKENI in the germline V gene. Deletions cut 2 bases from V and 2 bases from J, with 13 bases between. The CDR3 length is 15 residues. This clonotype originated in a human donor in good health. V gene TRBV18 combines with J gene TRBJ2-7; D is undetermined. The source material was T cells isolated from PBMCs. For the CDR3, the DNA is TGTGCCAGCTCACCATTGTCTATAACGACCTACGAGCAGTACTTC. Its translation is CASSPLSITTYEQYF.